One and the same sample provided the 31 T cell receptor beta chains below, sequenced in a study of beta chain features in type 1 diabetes. Expressed TCRB transcripts were sequenced because the entire RNA isolate underwent reverse transcription. Generated by immunoSEQ multiplex PCR, the TCRdb table keeps only in-frame clones and is missing some. Here the sample spans 160,000 or so clones, roughly 9% being singletons. The specimen sequenced was central memory CD4+ T cells from blood. The receptors come from a woman aged 18 to 35 in good health.

This chain links TRBV30 with TRBJ2-7; 8 positions match TRBD2. The CDR3 extends over 18 amino acids. Germline V gene lookup returns CDR1 GTSNPN and CDR2 SVGIG (reference sequence). J lost 3 bases, V lost 0 bases, and 16 bases had no gene match. In DNA, the CDR3 is TGTGCCTGGAGTGTACGGGTCGGAGCGGGGGCGGGGGGCTACGAGCAGTACTTC. This translates into CAWSVRVGAGAGGYEQYF.

The chain joins TRBV19 to TRBJ1-2, with D possibly TRBD1 on 5 matching bases. CDR1 and CDR2 from the germline V gene are LNHDA and SQIVND (reference sequence). The V gene lost 7 bases and the J gene lost 1 base, with 13 bases spanning the gap. This CDR3 has 14 amino acids. The CDR3 bases are TGTGCCAGTAAACAGGACCGAATTAACTATGGCTACACCTTC. Its protein product is CASKQDRINYGYTF.

This chain links TRBV5-1 with TRBJ1-1; 7 positions match TRBD1. The CDR3 loop spans 16 amino acids. The V segment lost 5 bases and the J segment 5 bases; nucleotides outside the gene matches: 15. Germline V lookup: CDR1 SGHRS, CDR2 YFSETQ. The CDR3 nucleotides are TGCGCCAGCAGATTACAGGGGCCCGGGTTGGGGACTGAAGCTTTCTTT. Protein sequence: CASRLQGPGLGTEAFF.

The chain recombines TRBV12-5 with TRBJ2-7, with D uncertain. Per germline, CDR1 LGHNT and CDR2 FRNRAP. The CDR3 consists of 14 residues. V lost 6 bases, J lost 0 bases, and 12 bases lay in between. The CDR3 nucleotides read TGTGCTAGTGGGACTGACGCCTCCTCCTACGAGCAGTACTTC. Protein: CASGTDASSYEQYF.

The J gene is TRBJ2-7, the V gene TRBV30, with D possibly being TRBD1 (5 bases). V lost 0 bases to trimming and J lost 9 bases, with 12 bases between them. This CDR3 has 12 residues. Germline V CDR1 and CDR2: GTSNPN, SVGIG (reference sequence). The CDR3 DNA reads as TGTGCCTGGAGTGTAGTCGCAGGGCGGCAGTACTTC. It translates to CAWSVVAGRQYF.

V usage is TRBV7-8 and J usage is TRBJ2-5; tentatively, D is TRBD1 (6 bases). V gave up 0 bases and J gave up 5 bases, with 16 bases separating them. The CDR3 is 16 amino acids. The germline V gene encodes CDR1 SGHVS and CDR2 FQNEAQ. The CDR3 loop reads CASSLAPNQGTETQYF. The CDR3 DNA sequence: TGTGCCAGCAGCTTAGCGCCAAACCAGGGGACGGAGACCCAGTACTTC. Supplemented by reference TRBV7-8 and TRBJ2-5, the full variable domain reads GAGVSQSPRYKVAKRGQDVALRCDPISGHVSLFWYQQALGQGPEFLTYFQNEAQLDKSGLPSDRFFAERPEGSVSTLKIQRTQQEDSAVYLCASSLAPNQGTETQYFGPGTRLLVL.

This clone was counted ten times or more. V usage is TRBV9 and J usage is TRBJ2-4; 7 nucleotides line up with TRBD1. CDR3 length: 14 residues. Germline lookup yields CDR1 SGDLS and CDR2 YYNGEE. V gave up 6 bases and J gave up 8 bases; unmatched junction bases: 11. The CDR3, as DNA: TGTGCCAGCAACCCGACAGGGAAGGGAGACATTCAGTACTTC. Amino acid sequence: CASNPTGKGDIQYF.

This clone was recorded a few times. This chain uses TRBV6-5 with TRBJ2-3; D is perhaps TRBD1 (7 bases). The CDR3 runs to 15 residues. Trimming removed 6 bases at V and 2 bases at J, with 15 bases between. Germline V gene data show CDR1 as MNHEY and CDR2 as SVGAGI. The CDR3 DNA reads TGTGCCAGCAGCCGCGGGACAGACAACACAGATACGCAGTATTTT. It encodes CASSRGTDNTDTQYF.

This clone has a handful of counts. V gene TRBV6-6 combines with J gene TRBJ2-7, with TRBD1 matching 9 bases. This CDR3 spans 14 amino acids. Germline-derived CDR1 and CDR2 are MNHNY and SVGAGI (reference sequence). The V and J ends lost 4 bases and 7 bases, in that order; junction bases with no gene match: 8. The CDR3 nucleotides read TGTGCCAGCAGTTCCGGACAGGGGACGGGAGAGCAGTACTTC. Its protein product is CASSSGQGTGEQYF.

The V gene is TRBV7-2, the J gene TRBJ2-5; 7 nucleotides match TRBD1. CDR3 size: 13 residues. Germline values: CDR1 SGHTA, CDR2 FQGNSA. V gave up 5 bases and J gave up 5 bases; unmatched junction bases: 5. The CDR3 DNA is TGTGCCAGCAGCGGCACAGGGGATGAGACCCAGTACTTC. It specifies CASSGTGDETQYF.

This chain uses TRBV2 with TRBJ2-6, with D uncertain. Germline assignment: CDR1 SNHLY and CDR2 FYNNEI. Trimming took 1 base from V and 4 from J, leaving 8 bases between them. The CDR3 contains 15 residues. DNA for the CDR3: TGTGCCAGCAGTGAAGAACTTACCGGGGCCAACGTCCTGACTTTC. This sequence encodes CASSEELTGANVLTF.

The V call is TRBV4-2, the J call TRBJ2-7; D perhaps matches TRBD1 (5 bases). Germline V gene data show CDR1 as LGHNA and CDR2 as YNFKEQ. Trimming took 0 bases from V and 3 from J, leaving 9 bases between them. CDR3 length equals 14 residues. CDR3 sequence reads: CASSQEKGIYEQYF. In nucleotides, the CDR3 is TGTGCCAGCAGCCAAGAAAAGGGGATCTACGAGCAGTACTTC.

The chain links TRBV7-3 to TRBJ1-1; D possibly corresponds to TRBD1 (6 bases). The V gene lost 2 bases and the J gene lost 2 bases, with 12 bases spanning the gap. The CDR3 runs 15 residues. CDR1 is SGHTA and CDR2 is FQGTGA in the germline V gene. The CDR3 nucleotides read TGTGCCAGCAGCTTAGGTCCAGGGGCAAACACTGAAGCTTTCTTT. Translated, it gives CASSLGPGANTEAFF. The full variable domain, completed using reference TRBV7-3 and TRBJ1-1, is GAGVSQTPSNKVTEKGKYVELRCDPISGHTALYWYRQSLGQGPEFLIYFQGTGAADDSGLPNDRFFAVRPEGSVSTLKIQRTERGDSAVYLCASSLGPGANTEAFFGQGTRLTVV.

J is TRBJ2-5 and V is TRBV5-1; a weak D match, TRBD2 (5 bases). V dropped 3 bases and J dropped 0 bases, with 12 bases sitting between them. The CDR3 has 15 amino acids. Germline-derived CDR1 and CDR2 are SGHRS and YFSETQ. CDR3: CASSSPGGYQETQYF. The CDR3, as DNA: TGCGCCAGCAGCTCCCCGGGCGGGTACCAAGAGACCCAGTACTTC.

In this sample, this clone turned up a few times. The chain has TRBV7-2 and TRBJ2-1, with TRBD1 matching over 8 bases. The germline V gene has CDR1 SGHTA and CDR2 FQGNSA. CDR3 length: 16 residues. Trimming at V came to 4 bases and at J to 2 bases, leaving 7 bases not matched to a gene. CDR3 nucleotides: TGTGCCAGCAGCTACTACAGGGGGACGGCCTACAATGAGCAGTTCTTC. The encoded protein is CASSYYRGTAYNEQFF. Looking up the rest from reference TRBV7-2 and TRBJ2-1 gives the full variable domain: GAGVSQSPSNKVTEKGKDVELRCDPISGHTALYWYRQSLGQGLEFLIYFQGNSAPDKSGLPSDRFSAERTGGSVSTLTIQRTQQEDSAVYLCASSYYRGTAYNEQFFGPGTRLTVL.

V usage is TRBV11-2 and J usage is TRBJ2-7; 9 nucleotides line up with TRBD2. The J segment lost 4 bases and the V segment lost 7 bases, leaving 11 bases of the junction unmatched. Per germline, CDR1 SGHAT and CDR2 FQNNGV. This CDR3 has 15 amino acids. The DNA of the CDR3 is TGTGCCAGCACCCCAGGCCTAGCGGGGACGTACGAGCAGTACTTC. Translated: CASTPGLAGTYEQYF.

This clone was picked up a small number of times. The chain combines TRBV9 with TRBJ2-1, with TRBD1 matching 8 bases. The V gene's germline CDR1 is SGDLS and CDR2 YYNGEE. The CDR3 sequence is 15 residues long. After removal of 4 bases from V and 6 bases from J, the junction contained 9 bases not matched to a gene. The CDR3, as DNA: TGTGCCAGCAGCCCCAGGACAGGGAACCTCAATGAGCAGTTCTTC. Translation: CASSPRTGNLNEQFF.

The sample holds many counts of this clone. The chain employs TRBV9 and TRBJ1-6; no firm D call. V lost 4 bases to trimming and J lost 7 bases, with 18 bases between them. The CDR3 totals 16 residues. From germline, CDR1 is SGDLS and CDR2 YYNGEE. CDR3 residues: CASSPHGKGGNSPLHF. The CDR3 DNA is TGTGCCAGCAGCCCTCATGGGAAAGGAGGCAATTCACCCCTCCACTTT.

V usage is TRBV7-9 and J usage is TRBJ1-1; D is uncertain. CDR3 length equals 13 residues. Germline CDR1 and CDR2: SEHNR and FQNEAQ (reference sequence). Trimming removed 2 bases from V and 11 bases from J, with 15 bases in between. The CDR3, as DNA: TGTGCCAGCAGCTTATCGGGGATTTACGACGCTTTCTTT. Protein: CASSLSGIYDAFF.

The chain combines TRBV6-6 with TRBJ1-5, with D hard to call. Germline V CDR1 and CDR2: MNHNY, SVGAGI (reference sequence). The ends were cut back, 2 bases at V and 0 bases at J, with 5 bases in the middle. The CDR3 consists of 14 residues. CDR3 DNA: TGTGCCAGCAGTTACCAGTCTAGCAATCAGCCCCAGCATTTT. Amino acid sequence: CASSYQSSNQPQHF.

The table lists this clone with a few counts. J is TRBJ2-3 and V is TRBV6-1; 7 bases line up with TRBD1. Germline CDR1 and CDR2: MNHNS and SASEGT. The CDR3 has 12 residues. V dropped 6 bases and J dropped 5; count of bases not matched to a gene: 2. The CDR3 DNA reads TGTGCCAGCAGCAACAGGGGAGATACGCAGTATTTT. This gives the protein CASSNRGDTQYF.

The genes are TRBV5-1 and TRBJ2-3; 8 nucleotides align to TRBD2. There are 15 residues in the CDR3. The V segment lost 1 base and the J segment 5 bases; nucleotides outside the gene matches: 6. In germline, CDR1 is SGHRS, CDR2 YFSETQ. CDR3 bases: TGCGCCAGCAGCTTGTTGCCAGCGGGAGAAGATACGCAGTATTTT. Translating it yields CASSLLPAGEDTQYF.

The chain recombines TRBV6-5 with TRBJ1-5, with 8 bases that match TRBD1. After removal of 4 bases from V and 7 bases from J, the junction contained 6 bases not matched to a gene. Germline V gene data show CDR1 as MNHEY and CDR2 as SVGAGI. This CDR3 spans 14 amino acids. CDR3 coding DNA: TGTGCCAGCAGTTCAGGACAGGGTCAGCAGCCCCAGCATTTT. This translates into CASSSGQGQQPQHF.

In this sample, this clone turned up a few times. This chain's CDR3 is CASSHPRGVGTEAFF. The CDR3 coding sequence is TGTGCCAGCAGCCACCCCCGGGGGGTAGGTACTGAAGCTTTCTTT. The chain employs TRBV11-2 and TRBJ1-1, with a possible D match to TRBD1 (5 bases). Germline assignment: CDR1 SGHAT and CDR2 FQNNGV. The length of the CDR3 is 15 residues. Trimming removed 5 bases at V and 5 bases at J, with 18 bases between.

The chain links TRBV25-1 to TRBJ1-1; TRBD1 might be the D (5 bases). Germline V gives CDR1 MGHDK, CDR2 SYGVNS. Trimming took off 3 bases at V and 6 bases at J, with 14 bases between the two ends. This CDR3 spans 14 amino acids. The CDR3: CASSDGGSSPEAFF. In DNA, the CDR3 is TGTGCCAGCAGTGACGGGGGAAGTAGCCCTGAAGCTTTCTTT.

This clone was counted a few times. The gene calls are TRBV2 and TRBJ2-1, with 13 bases that match TRBD2. Germline trimming cut 6 bases from V and 2 bases from J; bases unmatched to any gene: 1. Germline-derived CDR1 and CDR2 are SNHLY and FYNNEI. The CDR3 covers 15 residues. CDR3: CASRGTSGTYNEQFF. In DNA form, the CDR3 reads TGTGCCAGCAGAGGGACTAGCGGGACCTACAATGAGCAGTTCTTC.

The chain couples TRBV10-1 to TRBJ2-1; D remains unclear. CDR1 WNHNN and CDR2 SYGVQD come from the germline V gene (reference sequence). This CDR3 comprises 14 residues. Trimming left V 3 bases short and J 6 bases short, with 12 bases between. CDR3 bases: TGCGCCAGCAGTGAAAATCCTATCCTCAATGAGCAGTTCTTC. Protein sequence: CASSENPILNEQFF.

The chain carries TRBV7-9 and TRBJ2-7; TRBD1 aligns across 7 bases. Germline loops: CDR1 SEHNR, CDR2 FQNEAQ (reference sequence). The CDR3 runs to 14 residues. The V segment lost 3 bases and the J segment 2 bases; nucleotides outside the gene matches: 4. The CDR3 protein is CASSLGRGTYEQYF. In DNA, the CDR3 is TGTGCCAGCAGCTTGGGCAGGGGGACCTACGAGCAGTACTTC.

This clone was counted only a few times. A junction boundary mismatches the germline segment, possibly from a read error. The rearrangement links TRBV28 to TRBJ2-7; 8 bases are shared with TRBD2. CDR3 size: 14 residues. Per germline, CDR1 MDHEN and CDR2 SYDVKM. CDR3 region: CASRLSGGRNEQYF. As DNA, the CDR3 is TGTGCCAGCAGATTATCGGGGGGGAGAAACGAGCAGTACTTC.

In its sample, this clone was seen a few times. The genes are TRBV2 and TRBJ2-3; D unclear. V lost 8 bases, J lost 0 bases, and 3 bases lay in between. CDR3 length: 11 amino acids. Germline CDR1 SNHLY, CDR2 FYNNEI. This CDR3 is CASLSTDTQYF. Written as DNA, the CDR3 is TGTGCCAGCTTAAGCACAGATACGCAGTATTTT.

This chain uses TRBV2 with TRBJ2-6, with D perhaps matching TRBD2 (6 bases). Trimming removed 9 bases at V and 7 bases at J, with 16 bases between. CDR3 length: 14 residues. Germline V gene lookup returns CDR1 SNHLY and CDR2 FYNNEI. CDR3 loop: CARGGGAFANVLTF. The CDR3 DNA is TGTGCCAGGGGGGGTGGGGCTTTCGCCAACGTCCTGACTTTC.